A single sample is the source of the 22 T cell receptor beta chains below, sequenced in a study of blood T cells in healthy people across ages. Then a second PCR, running roughly 7 to 11 cycles, was carried out with a sample-barcoded 5' primer and a J-beta primer mix. TCRdb re-analysed the 5' RACE reads in MiXCR, keeping a single row per CDR3 protein. The repertoire holds about 1,400,000 distinct CDR3 sequences, around 59% seen once, with 6.5% to 8% in the top ten. Sequenced: blood. The receptors were sampled from a man aged 18 to 30 in good health.

V is TRBV2 and J is TRBJ1-2, with D unresolved. This CDR3 is 16 amino acids long. Germline V gene lookup returns CDR1 SNHLY and CDR2 FYNNEI. V was clipped by 3 bases and J by 8 bases, with 22 bases between them. CDR3 sequence (DNA): TGTGCCAGCAGTGAGTTTCTTAGGCAGTTCGAAGGGGGCTACACCTTC. Protein: CASSEFLRQFEGGYTF.

In DNA form, the CDR3 reads TGCAGTGCTAGTGAGTCGGGCCAAGAGACCCAGTACTTC. The encoded protein is CSASESGQETQYF. This chain connects TRBV20-1 to TRBJ2-5, with unresolved D. V lost 3 bases to trimming and J lost 1 base, with 9 bases between them. The CDR3 contains 13 residues. In germline, CDR1 is DFQATT, CDR2 SNEGSKA (reference sequence).

This sequence joins TRBV28 and TRBJ2-3; TRBD2 matches 9 bases. V lost 6 bases, J lost 4 bases, and 14 bases stayed unmatched. The CDR3 is 17 residues long. Germline CDR1 MDHEN, CDR2 SYDVKM. The CDR3 region has the DNA TGTGCCAGCAGCTTCCTTGGTGTTAGCGGGGGATCAGATACGCAGTATTTT. Encoded protein: CASSFLGVSGGSDTQYF.

The rearrangement joins TRBV6-5 to TRBJ1-2; perhaps TRBD1 as D (5 bases). Germline CDR1 is MNHEY and CDR2 is SVGAGI. The CDR3 loop spans 18 amino acids. Trimming shortened V by 2 bases and J by 2 bases, and 21 bases separated the two germline ends. The CDR3 nucleotides are TGTGCCAGCAGTTACGCTAGTCCCGACAGACCCCTAAACTATGGCTACACCTTC. It yields the protein CASSYASPDRPLNYGYTF.

The chain employs TRBV28 and TRBJ1-2, with D maybe TRBD1 (5 bases). The germline V gene encodes CDR1 MDHEN and CDR2 SYDVKM. The CDR3 consists of 14 residues. Trimming took off 9 bases at V and 5 bases at J, with 19 bases between the two ends. The CDR3 DNA reads as TGTGCCAGTAATTCAGGGTTGGTACAATATGGCTACACCTTC. This codes for CASNSGLVQYGYTF.

In its sample, this clonotype was seen once. This chain links TRBV20-1 with TRBJ2-7; D possibly matches TRBD1 or TRBD2 (5 bases each). This CDR3 is built from 14 residues. Trimming cost V 6 bases and J 2 bases, with 17 bases left between them. Per the germline V gene, CDR1 is DFQATT and CDR2 is SNEGSKA (reference sequence). CDR3 bases: TGCAGTGCAACGTCGGACTGGGGCACCTACGAGCAGTACTTC. It specifies CSATSDWGTYEQYF.

The genes are TRBV7-9 and TRBJ1-6; weak D call: TRBD1 (6 bases). Germline V CDR1 and CDR2: SEHNR, FQNEAQ (reference sequence). The CDR3 totals 16 residues. The V and J ends lost 0 bases and 7 bases respectively, with 13 bases between them. This CDR3 is CASSLASQGSNSPLHF. The CDR3, as DNA: TGTGCCAGCAGCTTAGCGTCCCAGGGGTCGAATTCACCCCTCCACTTT.

The rearrangement uses TRBV11-3 and TRBJ2-3; TRBD2 is a possible D gene (6 bases). The CDR3 runs 17 residues. Germline assignment: CDR1 SGHNT and CDR2 YENEEA. Trimming left V 1 base short and J 2 bases short, with 16 bases between. The CDR3 is CASSLGRGAVYTDTQYF. The CDR3, as DNA: TGTGCCAGCAGCTTAGGGCGGGGAGCCGTTTACACAGATACGCAGTATTTT. Looking up the rest from reference TRBV11-3 and TRBJ2-3 gives the full variable domain: EAGVVQSPRYKIIEKKQPVAFWCNPISGHNTLYWYLQNLGQGPELLIRYENEEAVDDSQLPKDRFSAERLKGVDSTLKIQPAELGDSAVYLCASSLGRGAVYTDTQYFGPGTRLTVL.

The chain employs TRBV2 and TRBJ1-2, with TRBD1 identical over 7 bases. Looked up from germline, CDR1 is SNHLY and CDR2 is FYNNEI. The V and J ends lost 6 bases and 3 bases, in that order; junction bases with no gene match: 10. This CDR3 region has 15 residues. The CDR3 loop is CASRAGTAIHYGYTF. The CDR3 DNA sequence: TGTGCCAGCAGGGCCGGGACAGCCATTCACTATGGCTACACCTTC.

This clonotype occurred a few times. The CDR3 nucleotides read TGCAGTGCTAGAGCGGGAGGAAAAGAGACCCAGTACTTC. Protein sequence: CSARAGGKETQYF. The V call is TRBV20-1, the J call TRBJ2-5, with TRBD2 matching 7 bases. V gave up 1 base and J gave up 3 bases; unmatched junction bases: 2. Looked up from germline, CDR1 is DFQATT and CDR2 is SNEGSKA (reference sequence). This CDR3 contains 13 residues.

The gene calls are TRBV7-9 and TRBJ2-4, with TRBD2 matching over 7 bases. J was trimmed by 3 bases and V by 1 base; bases with no gene match: 9. The germline CDR1 and CDR2 sequences are SEHNR and FQNEAQ (reference sequence). This CDR3 region has 17 residues. The CDR3 spells CASSLVGGRAIKNIQYF. In nucleotides, the CDR3 is TGTGCCAGCAGCTTAGTTGGCGGGAGAGCCATCAAAAACATTCAGTACTTC.

The V gene is TRBV20-1, the J gene TRBJ2-1; no definite D call. Germline V gene lookup returns CDR1 DFQATT and CDR2 SNEGSKA (reference sequence). This CDR3 spans 12 amino acids. The V end was cut by 0 bases, the J end by 10 bases, with 10 bases between. CDR3 in amino acids: CSARESAGEQFF. The CDR3 DNA follows: TGCAGTGCTAGAGAGTCCGCCGGGGAGCAGTTCTTC.

V is TRBV6-2 or TRBV6-3 and J is TRBJ2-3; D gene uncertain. The V and J ends lost 6 bases and 5 bases respectively, with 18 bases between them. Germline V gene data show CDR1 as MNHEY and CDR2 as SVGEGT. The CDR3 totals 15 residues. This CDR3 reads CASSIPLRRGDTQYF. As DNA, the CDR3 is TGTGCCAGCAGCATCCCCCTTAGGCGTGGAGATACGCAGTATTTT.

The V and J genes are TRBV28 and TRBJ2-5; 11 bases are shared with TRBD1. V lost 4 bases, J lost 5 bases, and 9 bases stayed unmatched. The CDR3 is made up of 16 amino acids. Germline CDR1 is MDHEN and CDR2 is SYDVKM. In DNA form, the CDR3 reads TGTGCCAGCAGTTCGTCCTGGACAGGGGGCAGGGAGACCCAGTACTTC. Translated, it gives CASSSSWTGGRETQYF. Full variable domain (outside the CDR3, taken from reference TRBV28 and TRBJ2-5): DVKVTQSSRYLVKRTGEKVFLECVQDMDHENMFWYRQDPGLGLRLIYFSYDVKMKEKGDIPEGYSVSREKKERFSLILESASTNQTSMYLCASSSSWTGGRETQYFGPGTRLLVL.

The chain links TRBV5-1 to TRBJ2-1, with TRBD1 identical over 9 bases. The CDR3 totals 16 residues. Germline-derived CDR1 and CDR2 are SGHRS and YFSETQ. V shed 4 bases and J 10 bases; nucleotides not matched to a gene: 15. CDR3 nucleotides: TGCGCCAGCAGCCCGTGGGACAGGGCGATCACGTACGAGCAGTTCTTC. Encoded protein: CASSPWDRAITYEQFF.

V and J are TRBV5-1 and TRBJ2-5, with 7 bases identical to TRBD2. Germline CDR1 is SGHRS and CDR2 is YFSETQ. The ends lost 9 bases at V and 5 bases at J; junction bases unmatched: 7. The CDR3 is 12 residues long. CDR3 coding DNA: TGCGCCACCGCGGGAGAGGGGGAGACCCAGTACTTC. It encodes CATAGEGETQYF.

The J gene is TRBJ2-4, the V gene TRBV20-1, with no clear D. V was trimmed by 3 bases and J by 7 bases, leaving 16 bases between them. CDR1 and CDR2 (germline): DFQATT, SNEGSKA (reference sequence). The CDR3 is 14 residues long. The CDR3 sequence is CSARSETESNIQYF. The DNA of the CDR3 is TGCAGTGCTAGGAGCGAGACCGAGAGTAACATTCAGTACTTC.

The gene calls are TRBV7-2 and TRBJ2-1, with D possibly matching TRBD1 (6 bases). The CDR3 runs to 14 residues. V lost 5 bases and J lost 8, with 16 bases in between. Germline V gene lookup returns CDR1 SGHTA and CDR2 FQGNSA. This chain's CDR3 is CASSRYRDFDEQFF. For the CDR3, the DNA is TGTGCCAGCAGCCGTTACAGGGATTTCGATGAGCAGTTCTTC.

The rearrangement links TRBV12-5 to TRBJ2-1; TRBD2 matches 10 bases. Germline CDR1 reads LGHNT; CDR2 reads FRNRAP. The CDR3 has 15 amino acids. Trimming removed 5 bases from V and 9 bases from J; junction bases left unmatched: 10. CDR3 residues: CASGPRTSGFLEQFF. In DNA form, the CDR3 reads TGTGCTAGTGGTCCCCGGACTAGCGGATTCCTTGAGCAGTTCTTC.

V is TRBV20-1 and J is TRBJ2-3; D call uncertain. The CDR3 spans 14 residues. From germline, CDR1 is DFQATT and CDR2 SNEGSKA (reference sequence). V lost 5 bases and J lost 2, with 14 bases in between. The CDR3 loop reads CSAPPPLDTDTQYF. CDR3 in DNA: TGCAGTGCTCCTCCTCCCCTAGACACAGATACGCAGTATTTT.

The rearrangement joins TRBV10-3 to TRBJ2-2; 7 nucleotides match TRBD2. This CDR3 has 17 residues. J lost 5 bases, V lost 0 bases, and 9 bases had no gene match. CDR1 and CDR2 from the germline V gene are ENHRY and SYGVKD. The CDR3 is CAISESPSGEGTGELFF. The CDR3 DNA follows: TGTGCCATCAGTGAGTCGCCCAGCGGGGAGGGGACCGGGGAGCTGTTTTTT.

This rearrangement joins TRBV6-6 to TRBJ2-7; D not certain. From germline, CDR1 is MNHNY and CDR2 SVGAGI (reference sequence). With 5 bases removed from V and 6 bases from J, the gap between germline ends came to 5 bases. The CDR3 extends over 10 amino acids. The CDR3 DNA reads as TGTGCCAGCAGTGAAACCGAGCAGTACTTC. Its translation is CASSETEQYF.